The 3 T cell receptor beta chains presented below share a single source sample, sequenced in a study of T cell responses to AZD1222 COVID-19 vaccine. Generated by immunoSEQ multiplex PCR, the TCRdb table keeps only in-frame clones and is missing some. The sample shows about 97,000 clones, about 88% of them seen only once. The source material was peripheral blood, sampled on day 0 of AZD1222 vaccination. These receptors were taken from an adult in good health.

This chain links TRBV19 with TRBJ2-6; no clear D. Germline lookup yields CDR1 LNHDA and CDR2 SQIVND (reference sequence). This CDR3 has 16 residues. The V gene lost 3 bases and the J gene lost 0 bases, with 9 bases spanning the gap. The chain's CDR3 is CASSMARSSGANVLTF. In nucleotides, the CDR3 is TGTGCCAGTAGTATGGCACGGAGCTCTGGGGCCAACGTCCTGACTTTC. Full variable domain (rest looked up from reference TRBV19 and TRBJ2-6): DGGITQSPKYLFRKEGQNVTLSCEQNLNHDAMYWYRQDPGQGLRLIYYSQIVNDFQKGDIAEGYSVSREKKESFPLTVTSAQKNPTAFYLCASSMARSSGANVLTFGAGSRLTVL.

This chain links TRBV15 with TRBJ1-1; a possible D gene is TRBD1 (5 bases). CDR3 size: 18 residues. V was cut by 1 base and J by 9 bases, with 27 bases left in between. Germline V lookup: CDR1 LNHNV, CDR2 YYDKDF (reference sequence). The DNA of the CDR3 is TGTGCCACCAGCAGAGCAAGACTAGACGGGTCTCGGGACGACAAAGCTTTCTTT. This translates into CATSRARLDGSRDDKAFF.

The rearrangement links TRBV12-5 to TRBJ2-2; tentative D call: TRBD2 (6 bases). The V gene lost 6 bases and the J gene lost 2 bases, with 16 bases spanning the gap. Germline V gene data show CDR1 as LGHNT and CDR2 as FRNRAP. This CDR3 comprises 16 residues. This CDR3 is CASGPPAGLNTGELFF. CDR3 DNA sequence: TGTGCTAGTGGCCCCCCCGCGGGACTCAACACCGGGGAGCTGTTTTTT.